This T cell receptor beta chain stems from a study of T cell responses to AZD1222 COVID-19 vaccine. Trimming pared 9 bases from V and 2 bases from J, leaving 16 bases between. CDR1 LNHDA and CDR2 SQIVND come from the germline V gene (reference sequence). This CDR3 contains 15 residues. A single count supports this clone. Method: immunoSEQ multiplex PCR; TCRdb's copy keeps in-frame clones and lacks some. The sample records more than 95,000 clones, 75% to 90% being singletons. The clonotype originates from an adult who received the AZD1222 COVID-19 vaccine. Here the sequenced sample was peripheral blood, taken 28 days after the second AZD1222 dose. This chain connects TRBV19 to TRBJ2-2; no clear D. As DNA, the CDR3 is TGTGCCAGCCGCCCTGGCACTCTTAACACCGGGGAGCTGTTTTTT. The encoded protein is CASRPGTLNTGELFF. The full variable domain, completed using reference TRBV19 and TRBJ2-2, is DGGITQSPKYLFRKEGQNVTLSCEQNLNHDAMYWYRQDPGQGLRLIYYSQIVNDFQKGDIAEGYSVSREKKESFPLTVTSAQKNPTAFYLCASRPGTLNTGELFFGEGSRLTVL.